This T cell receptor (beta chain) was identified in a study of human T cells and chemical hapten exposure. As handled by the study authors: Between 23,224 and 690,600 TCRs appeared in each sample, and the median stood at 95,638. TCRdb re-derived calls from the RACE reads in MiXCR, one entry per CDR3 protein. In this record, the V and J calls reflect TCRdb's handling and not the investigators' own analysis. Here the sample spans about 380,000 distinct CDR3 sequences, roughly 5.3% being singletons. There are many counts of this clonotype. Its antigen remains unidentified. The time point was: pre-sensitization, week 0. This sample's treatment: therapeutic diphenylcyclopropenone sensitization with weekly scalp DPC. Study-level points and caveats: Positively correlated with patch test score were the counts of PT1 expanded TCRs.

V lost 6 bases, J lost 5 bases, and 3 bases stayed unmatched. The CDR3 contains 13 residues. The sample was whole blood, taken in connection with sensitization to the hapten diphenylcyclopropenone (DPC). The V and J genes are TRBV12-3 or TRBV12-4 and TRBJ1-5; 8 bases align to TRBD1. This receptor was obtained from a woman between 50 and 59 years old with alopecia areata. Some clones in this sample may be carry-over from other donors' samples. In DNA form, the CDR3 reads TGTGCCAGCAGGGGACAGGACCATCAGCCCCAGCATTTT. It encodes CASRGQDHQPQHF.